The 20 T cell receptor beta chains given below trace back to one sample, sequenced in a study of CD8+CD57+ T cells in acquired aplastic anemia. Genomic DNA, serving as template, underwent TCR beta VDJ and CDR3 profiling. Each CDR3 protein is one row after TCRdb ran MiXCR on the reads. Among some 120,000 distinct CDR3 sequences, 48% were seen once, and the ten largest hold about 2.3%. Sequencing was performed on sorted CD4+, CD8+, or CD8+CD57+ T cells (not recorded which) from PBMCs. The receptors derive from a human donor in good health, serving as a control.

The table lists this clonotype with a few counts. The chain is built from TRBV29-1 and TRBJ2-7; D remains unclear. Trimming cost V 4 bases and J 0 bases, with 10 bases left between them. The CDR3 totals 13 residues. Germline V gene sequence: CDR1 SQVTM, CDR2 ANQGSEA. The CDR3 DNA is TGCAGCGTTGGTTGGGCCAGCTCCTACGAGCAGTACTTC. It translates to CSVGWASSYEQYF.

This clonotype was counted once. The chain carries TRBV20-1 and TRBJ2-1; TRBD2 aligns across 13 bases. V lost 2 bases, J lost 5 bases, and 6 bases stayed unmatched. This CDR3 has 16 residues. Germline V gene data show CDR1 as DFQATT and CDR2 as SNEGSKA (reference sequence). CDR3 DNA sequence: TGCAGTGCTAGAACAGGACTAGCGGGGGTGAACAATGAGCAGTTCTTC. Translating gives CSARTGLAGVNNEQFF.

This clonotype was seen many times. V and J are TRBV9 and TRBJ1-2; D gene ambiguous. The CDR3 is made up of 12 amino acids. Germline V gene lookup returns CDR1 SGDLS and CDR2 YYNGEE. V lost 0 bases and J lost 8, with 8 bases in between. The CDR3 nucleotides are TGTGCCAGCAGCGTAGGGCTTTACGGCTACACCTTC. Its protein is CASSVGLYGYTF.

This clonotype was found many times. This chain joins TRBV5-1 and TRBJ1-2, with 9 bases aligning to TRBD1. The germline CDR1 and CDR2 sequences are SGHRS and YFSETQ. CDR3 length: 14 amino acids. The ends lost 4 bases at V and 6 bases at J; junction bases unmatched: 7. In DNA, the CDR3 is TGCGCCAGCAGCCCCCTGGACAGGGGAAATGGCTACACCTTC. Translating gives CASSPLDRGNGYTF.

This clonotype was observed a few times. The chain is built from TRBV2 and TRBJ1-5, with D perhaps matching TRBD1 (5 bases). Germline V gives CDR1 SNHLY, CDR2 FYNNEI. The V and J ends lost 2 bases and 2 bases respectively, with 10 bases between them. This CDR3 comprises 15 residues. The chain's CDR3 is CASSERQGGNQPQHF. Here the CDR3 DNA reads TGTGCCAGCAGTGAAAGGCAGGGTGGCAATCAGCCCCAGCATTTT.

The sample holds many counts of this clonotype. The J gene is TRBJ2-7, the V gene TRBV6-2 or TRBV6-3; weak D call: TRBD1 (6 bases). The CDR3 totals 16 residues. V dropped 0 bases and J dropped 2 bases, with 14 bases sitting between them. Germline V lookup: CDR1 MNHEY, CDR2 SVGEGT. CDR3 in DNA: TGTGCCAGCAGTTACTCGATCTGGACAGCCGCCTACGAGCAGTACTTC. Its translation is CASSYSIWTAAYEQYF.

As regards this clonotype: A read error is possible here, since a much larger clone lies one base away. This CDR3 fails to terminate in the conserved phenylalanine or tryptophan, so it likely reflects a read error. CDR3 nucleotides: TGCAGTGCCCCCAACAGGGTCCACGGAAACACCATATATCTT. This gives the protein CSAPNRVHGNTIYL. The chain recombines TRBV20-1 with TRBJ1-3; tentative D call: TRBD1 (6 bases). V lost 6 bases to trimming and J lost 4 bases, with 16 bases between them. Germline assignment: CDR1 DFQATT and CDR2 SNEGSKA (reference sequence). The CDR3 extends over 14 amino acids.

In the case of this clonotype: Just one base apart from a much larger clone, this may be a read error. The chain uses TRBV6-1 and TRBJ1-1; TRBD1 matches at 7 bases. The V segment lost 11 bases and the J segment 5 bases; nucleotides outside the gene matches: 8. This CDR3 has 12 amino acids. In germline, CDR1 is MNHNS, CDR2 SASEGT. The CDR3 spells CAAQQGWTEAFF. The CDR3 DNA sequence: TGTGCCGCCCAACAGGGGTGGACTGAAGCTTTCTTT.

The CDR3 nucleotides are TGTGCCAGCGGGGGACGGGCCCCCTCTGGGGCCAACGTCCTGACTTTC. Translating it yields CASGGRAPSGANVLTF. The chain has TRBV7-6 and TRBJ2-6, with D perhaps matching TRBD1 or TRBD2 (5 bases each). The germline CDR1 and CDR2 sequences are SGHVS and FNYEAQ. The CDR3 loop spans 16 amino acids. Trimming pared 8 bases from V and 0 bases from J, leaving 14 bases between.

There are many counts of this clonotype. CDR3 coding DNA: TGTGCCAGCAGTTACGGTGGTTGGCTGGCGACAGATACGCAGTATTTT. Amino acid sequence: CASSYGGWLATDTQYF. The genes are TRBV6-2 or TRBV6-3 and TRBJ2-3, with D uncertain. The germline V gene encodes CDR1 MNHEY and CDR2 SVGEGT. Trimming removed 2 bases at V and 3 bases at J, with 15 bases between. The CDR3 is 16 amino acids.

This clonotype was seen a single time. CDR3 nucleotides: TGTGCCAGTACCTCAGGACAGTTATTCGCTGAAGCTTTCTTT. Amino acids: CASTSGQLFAEAFF. The V gene is TRBV19, the J gene TRBJ1-1; D might be TRBD1 (6 bases). V was trimmed by 7 bases and J by 6 bases, leaving 18 bases between them. This CDR3 has 14 residues. Per the germline V gene, CDR1 is LNHDA and CDR2 is SQIVND (reference sequence).

Many counts were recorded for this clonotype. The chain carries TRBV19 and TRBJ1-1; 7 bases fit TRBD1. The V gene end was trimmed by 4 bases and the J gene end by 3 bases; junction bases not matched to a gene: 2. Germline values: CDR1 LNHDA, CDR2 SQIVND (reference sequence). This CDR3 comprises 13 residues. The CDR3, as DNA: TGTGCCAGTAGTAGACAGGGTTACACTGAAGCTTTCTTT. Protein: CASSRQGYTEAFF.

The V gene is TRBV29-1, the J gene TRBJ2-1, with 9 bases matching TRBD1. J gave up 10 bases and V 2 bases, and 3 bases lay outside the gene matches. The CDR3 covers 12 residues. Germline-derived CDR1 and CDR2 are SQVTM and ANQGSEA. The chain's CDR3 is CSVELGTGEQFF. CDR3 sequence (DNA): TGCAGCGTTGAACTCGGGACAGGGGAGCAGTTCTTC.

The chain's CDR3 is CASSDQPGTVAFF. CDR3 bases: TGTGCCAGCAGTGACCAACCTGGGACCGTAGCTTTCTTT. The V gene is TRBV25-1, the J gene TRBJ1-1, with a weak D call TRBD1 (5 bases). The CDR3 covers 13 residues. The germline CDR1 and CDR2 sequences are MGHDK and SYGVNS. V lost 3 bases and J 10 bases, leaving 15 bases between the germline ends.

V usage is TRBV11-2 and J usage is TRBJ2-3, with 7 positions matching TRBD1. Germline assignment: CDR1 SGHAT and CDR2 FQNNGV. The CDR3 extends over 16 amino acids. V dropped 0 bases and J dropped 1; count of bases not matched to a gene: 4. This CDR3 is CASSLERGLRTDTQYF. Written as DNA, the CDR3 is TGTGCCAGCAGCTTAGAAAGGGGGCTTCGCACAGATACGCAGTATTTT.

The chain links TRBV24-1 to TRBJ1-1; D uncertain. Germline loops: CDR1 KGHDR, CDR2 SFDVKD. The V gene lost 1 base and the J gene lost 0 bases, with 14 bases spanning the gap. The CDR3 sequence is 17 residues long. The CDR3 region has the DNA TGTGCCACCAGTGATTTAGCCAGCAGGTTGGTGAACACTGAAGCTTTCTTT. Translation gives CATSDLASRLVNTEAFF.

The chain has TRBV7-8 and TRBJ2-5, with D perhaps being TRBD1 or TRBD2 (5 bases each). Trimming shortened V by 5 bases and J by 5 bases, and 18 bases separated the two germline ends. There are 15 residues in the CDR3. Germline lookup yields CDR1 SGHVS and CDR2 FQNEAQ. The CDR3 region has the DNA TGTGCCAGCAGCATATTCGGGACGGATGGGGAGACCCAGTACTTC. Its protein product is CASSIFGTDGETQYF.

The chain uses TRBV15 and TRBJ2-2; D is possibly TRBD1 (5 bases). The CDR3 consists of 15 residues. Germline V gene sequence: CDR1 LNHNV, CDR2 YYDKDF (reference sequence). V shed 0 bases and J shed 1 base, with 6 bases lying between them. CDR3 sequence: CATSRDRGNTGELFF. The CDR3 region has the DNA TGTGCCACCAGCAGAGATAGGGGGAACACCGGGGAGCTGTTTTTT.

The chain has TRBV7-9 and TRBJ2-1; D possibly corresponds to TRBD1 (5 bases). This CDR3 spans 13 amino acids. CDR1 SEHNR and CDR2 FQNEAQ come from the germline V gene (reference sequence). Between the trimmed V and J ends, which lost 1 base and 6 bases, there was a span of 7 bases. CDR3 nucleotides: TGTGCCAGCAGCTTAGGGACATTCAATGAGCAGTTCTTC. Translating it yields CASSLGTFNEQFF. Variable domain in full (rest from reference TRBV7-9 and TRBJ2-1): DTGVSQNPRHKITKRGQNVTFRCDPISEHNRLYWYRQTLGQGPEFLTYFQNEAQLEKSRLLSDRFSAERPKGSFSTLEIQRTEQGDSAMYLCASSLGTFNEQFFGPGTRLTVL.

This clonotype was recorded many times. A much larger clone lies one base from this, so it may be a read error. For the CDR3, the DNA is TGTGCCAGCGGTGGGGTTGAGACCCGGTACTTC. This sequence encodes CASGGVETRYF. The chain is built from TRBV2 and TRBJ2-5, with D unresolved. The CDR3 consists of 11 residues. Germline CDR1 SNHLY, CDR2 FYNNEI.